This passage covers 9 T cell receptor beta chains from one sample sequenced in a study of T cell responses to AZD1222 COVID-19 vaccine listed by TCRdb under 2021. Taken with the paper, the label for time point translates to: baseline before first vaccination. The library was obtained by the immunoSEQ multiplex PCR assay. The table was pulled from immuneACCESS by TCRdb, which kept in-frame rearrangements only. Such tables lose some clones; where checked, under half of the loss comes from unresolved V genes, and the rest has no known cause. Counted in this sample were tens of thousands of clones; 70% to 90% of them appeared once. The ten most abundant clones make up roughly 5.2% of the sample. The sequencing used peripheral blood, collected on day 0 of AZD1222 vaccination. These TCRs come from an adult in good health.

The table lists this clone with a few counts. The rearrangement links TRBV11-2 to TRBJ2-1; maybe TRBD2 (5 bases). This CDR3 is 18 amino acids long. Germline CDR1 and CDR2: SGHAT and FQNNGV. Trimming stripped 0 bases from V and 3 bases from J, with 18 bases between. The CDR3 sequence is CASSLEAPSSMGYNEQFF. In nucleotides, the CDR3 is TGTGCCAGCAGCTTAGAAGCGCCTAGCTCTATGGGCTACAATGAGCAGTTCTTC.

The chain has TRBV29-1 and TRBJ2-3; 10 bases align to TRBD1. This CDR3 has 15 residues. The junction had 4 bases not matched to a gene; V was cut back by 3 bases and J by 1 base. The germline gives CDR1 SQVTM, CDR2 ANQGSEA. Here the CDR3 reads CSVDTGQGRTDTQYF. DNA for the CDR3: TGCAGCGTTGATACGGGACAGGGGCGCACAGATACGCAGTATTTT.

The chain combines TRBV28 with TRBJ1-1; D might be TRBD1 (6 bases). V was trimmed by 3 bases and J by 1 base, leaving 12 bases between them. This CDR3 has 15 amino acids. Germline CDR1 reads MDHEN; CDR2 reads SYDVKM. CDR3 amino acids: CASSLMGGPNTEAFF. CDR3 nucleotide sequence: TGTGCCAGCAGTTTGATGGGGGGCCCGAACACTGAAGCTTTCTTT.

The chain recombines TRBV29-1 with TRBJ2-3; D not resolved. The germline V gene encodes CDR1 SQVTM and CDR2 ANQGSEA. Trimming took off 2 bases at V and 8 bases at J, with 11 bases between the two ends. The CDR3 has 12 residues. CDR3 bases: TGCAGCGTTGAAAAAGTCTCAAGTACGCAGTATTTT. Encoded protein: CSVEKVSSTQYF.

A single count supports this clone. This rearrangement joins TRBV11-3 to TRBJ2-7, with D perhaps given as TRBD1 or TRBD2 (5 bases each). Trimming shortened V by 6 bases and J by 6 bases, and 15 bases separated the two germline ends. The CDR3 runs to 13 residues. The V gene's germline CDR1 is SGHNT and CDR2 YENEEA. The CDR3 nucleotides read TGTGCCAGCAGTCGGAGGCAGGGTGTCGAGCAGTACTTC. It specifies CASSRRQGVEQYF.

This chain links TRBV3-1 (or the pseudogene TRBV3-2) with TRBJ1-3; D is unresolved. Germline assignment: CDR1 LGHDT and CDR2 YNNKEL (reference sequence). This CDR3 is 17 amino acids long. V gave up 0 bases and J gave up 4 bases, with 16 bases separating them. CDR3 sequence reads: CASSQESRTVAGNTIYF. CDR3 nucleotides: TGTGCCAGCAGCCAAGAGAGCAGAACCGTTGCCGGAAACACCATATATTTT.

V gene TRBV13 combines with J gene TRBJ1-5; no clear D gene. The CDR3 contains 12 residues. Trimming stripped 0 bases from V and 4 bases from J, with 1 base between. CDR1 is PRHDT and CDR2 is FYEKMQ in the germline V gene (reference sequence). CDR3 sequence: CASSLGNQPQHF. CDR3 nucleotide sequence: TGTGCCAGCAGCTTAGGTAATCAGCCCCAGCATTTT.

J is TRBJ1-3 and V is TRBV10-3, with D unresolved. Germline V gene data show CDR1 as ENHRY and CDR2 as SYGVKD. Deletions cut 6 bases from V and 6 bases from J, with 12 bases between. The CDR3 runs 13 residues. CDR3 in DNA: TGTGCCATCAGAAACAGCCTGGCAAACACCATATATTTT. Residues: CAIRNSLANTIYF.

The chain links TRBV5-5 to TRBJ1-5, with no clear D. The CDR3 covers 14 residues. The germline V gene has CDR1 SGHKS and CDR2 YYEKEE (reference sequence). V was trimmed by 4 bases and J by 5 bases, leaving 13 bases between them. CDR3 coding DNA: TGTGCCAGCAGCAACAAAAGGAGCGATCAGCCCCAGCATTTT. This sequence encodes CASSNKRSDQPQHF.